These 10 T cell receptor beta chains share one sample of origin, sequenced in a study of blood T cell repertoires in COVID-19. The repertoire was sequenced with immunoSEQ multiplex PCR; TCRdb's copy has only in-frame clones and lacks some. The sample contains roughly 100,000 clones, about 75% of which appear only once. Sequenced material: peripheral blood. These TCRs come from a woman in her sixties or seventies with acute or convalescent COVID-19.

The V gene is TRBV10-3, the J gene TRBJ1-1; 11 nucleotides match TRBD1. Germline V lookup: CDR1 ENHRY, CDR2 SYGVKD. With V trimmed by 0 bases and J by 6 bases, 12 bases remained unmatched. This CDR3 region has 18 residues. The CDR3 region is CAISESGRGTGGSSEAFF. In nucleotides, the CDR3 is TGTGCCATCAGTGAGTCGGGAAGGGGGACAGGGGGTAGCTCTGAAGCTTTCTTT.

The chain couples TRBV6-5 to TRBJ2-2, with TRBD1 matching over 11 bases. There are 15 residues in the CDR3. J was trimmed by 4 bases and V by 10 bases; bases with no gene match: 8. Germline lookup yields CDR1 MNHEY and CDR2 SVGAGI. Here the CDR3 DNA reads TGTGCCACCCGGGACAGGGGGAGTGCCACCGGGGAGCTGTTTTTT. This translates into CATRDRGSATGELFF.

DNA for the CDR3: TGTGCCAGCAGCTTAGTTACAGGGGATTCGTTCTACGGCTACACCTTC. Its translation is CASSLVTGDSFYGYTF. The genes are TRBV7-2 and TRBJ1-2; TRBD1 matches 7 bases. There are 16 residues in the CDR3. The J segment lost 8 bases and the V segment lost 1 base, leaving 13 bases of the junction unmatched. Germline assignment: CDR1 SGHTA and CDR2 FQGNSA. Complete variable domain (other parts from reference TRBV7-2 and TRBJ1-2): GAGVSQSPSNKVTEKGKDVELRCDPISGHTALYWYRQSLGQGLEFLIYFQGNSAPDKSGLPSDRFSAERTGGSVSTLTIQRTQQEDSAVYLCASSLVTGDSFYGYTFGSGTRLTVV.

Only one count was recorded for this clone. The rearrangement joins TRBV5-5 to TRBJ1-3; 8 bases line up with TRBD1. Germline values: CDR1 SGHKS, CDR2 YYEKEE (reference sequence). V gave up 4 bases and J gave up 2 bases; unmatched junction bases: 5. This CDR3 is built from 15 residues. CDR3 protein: CASSAETGAGNTIYF. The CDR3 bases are TGTGCCAGCAGCGCGGAGACAGGGGCTGGAAACACCATATATTTT.

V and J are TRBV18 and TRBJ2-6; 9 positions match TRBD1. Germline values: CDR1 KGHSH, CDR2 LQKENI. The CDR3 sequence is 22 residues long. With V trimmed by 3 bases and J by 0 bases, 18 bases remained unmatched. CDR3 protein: CASSPENTGQGFTSSGANVLTF. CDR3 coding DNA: TGTGCCAGCTCACCGGAGAACACGGGACAGGGTTTTACCAGCTCTGGGGCCAACGTCCTGACTTTC.

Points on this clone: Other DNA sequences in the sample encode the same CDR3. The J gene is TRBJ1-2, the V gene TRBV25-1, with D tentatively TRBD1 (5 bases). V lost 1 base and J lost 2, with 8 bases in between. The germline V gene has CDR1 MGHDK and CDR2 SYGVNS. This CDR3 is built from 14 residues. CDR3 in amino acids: CASSESGENYGYTF. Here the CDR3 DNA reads TGTGCCAGCAGTGAATCGGGGGAGAACTATGGCTACACCTTC.

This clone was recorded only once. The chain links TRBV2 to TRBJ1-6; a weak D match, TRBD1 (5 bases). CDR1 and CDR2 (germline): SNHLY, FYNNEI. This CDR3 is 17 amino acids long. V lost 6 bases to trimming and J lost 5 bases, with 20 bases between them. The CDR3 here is CASRAAHQGWNNSPLHF. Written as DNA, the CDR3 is TGTGCCAGCAGAGCCGCGCACCAGGGATGGAATAATTCACCCCTCCACTTT.

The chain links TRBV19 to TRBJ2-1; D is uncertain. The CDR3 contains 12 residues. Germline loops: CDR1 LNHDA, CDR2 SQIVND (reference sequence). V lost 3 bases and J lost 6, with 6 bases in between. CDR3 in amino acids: CASSIGFNEQFF. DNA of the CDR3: TGTGCCAGTAGTATCGGTTTCAATGAGCAGTTCTTC.

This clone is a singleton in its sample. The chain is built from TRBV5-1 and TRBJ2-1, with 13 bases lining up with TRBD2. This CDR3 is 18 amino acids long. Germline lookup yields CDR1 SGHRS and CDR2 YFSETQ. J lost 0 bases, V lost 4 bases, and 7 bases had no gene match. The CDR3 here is CASSGPGTSGASYNEQFF. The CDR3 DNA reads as TGCGCCAGCAGCGGACCCGGGACTAGCGGGGCCTCCTACAATGAGCAGTTCTTC.

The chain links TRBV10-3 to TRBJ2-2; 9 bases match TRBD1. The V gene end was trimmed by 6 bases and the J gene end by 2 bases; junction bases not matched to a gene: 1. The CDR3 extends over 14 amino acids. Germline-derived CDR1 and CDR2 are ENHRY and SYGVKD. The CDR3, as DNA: TGTGCCATCAGACAGGGGGCCAACACCGGGGAGCTGTTTTTT. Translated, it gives CAIRQGANTGELFF.